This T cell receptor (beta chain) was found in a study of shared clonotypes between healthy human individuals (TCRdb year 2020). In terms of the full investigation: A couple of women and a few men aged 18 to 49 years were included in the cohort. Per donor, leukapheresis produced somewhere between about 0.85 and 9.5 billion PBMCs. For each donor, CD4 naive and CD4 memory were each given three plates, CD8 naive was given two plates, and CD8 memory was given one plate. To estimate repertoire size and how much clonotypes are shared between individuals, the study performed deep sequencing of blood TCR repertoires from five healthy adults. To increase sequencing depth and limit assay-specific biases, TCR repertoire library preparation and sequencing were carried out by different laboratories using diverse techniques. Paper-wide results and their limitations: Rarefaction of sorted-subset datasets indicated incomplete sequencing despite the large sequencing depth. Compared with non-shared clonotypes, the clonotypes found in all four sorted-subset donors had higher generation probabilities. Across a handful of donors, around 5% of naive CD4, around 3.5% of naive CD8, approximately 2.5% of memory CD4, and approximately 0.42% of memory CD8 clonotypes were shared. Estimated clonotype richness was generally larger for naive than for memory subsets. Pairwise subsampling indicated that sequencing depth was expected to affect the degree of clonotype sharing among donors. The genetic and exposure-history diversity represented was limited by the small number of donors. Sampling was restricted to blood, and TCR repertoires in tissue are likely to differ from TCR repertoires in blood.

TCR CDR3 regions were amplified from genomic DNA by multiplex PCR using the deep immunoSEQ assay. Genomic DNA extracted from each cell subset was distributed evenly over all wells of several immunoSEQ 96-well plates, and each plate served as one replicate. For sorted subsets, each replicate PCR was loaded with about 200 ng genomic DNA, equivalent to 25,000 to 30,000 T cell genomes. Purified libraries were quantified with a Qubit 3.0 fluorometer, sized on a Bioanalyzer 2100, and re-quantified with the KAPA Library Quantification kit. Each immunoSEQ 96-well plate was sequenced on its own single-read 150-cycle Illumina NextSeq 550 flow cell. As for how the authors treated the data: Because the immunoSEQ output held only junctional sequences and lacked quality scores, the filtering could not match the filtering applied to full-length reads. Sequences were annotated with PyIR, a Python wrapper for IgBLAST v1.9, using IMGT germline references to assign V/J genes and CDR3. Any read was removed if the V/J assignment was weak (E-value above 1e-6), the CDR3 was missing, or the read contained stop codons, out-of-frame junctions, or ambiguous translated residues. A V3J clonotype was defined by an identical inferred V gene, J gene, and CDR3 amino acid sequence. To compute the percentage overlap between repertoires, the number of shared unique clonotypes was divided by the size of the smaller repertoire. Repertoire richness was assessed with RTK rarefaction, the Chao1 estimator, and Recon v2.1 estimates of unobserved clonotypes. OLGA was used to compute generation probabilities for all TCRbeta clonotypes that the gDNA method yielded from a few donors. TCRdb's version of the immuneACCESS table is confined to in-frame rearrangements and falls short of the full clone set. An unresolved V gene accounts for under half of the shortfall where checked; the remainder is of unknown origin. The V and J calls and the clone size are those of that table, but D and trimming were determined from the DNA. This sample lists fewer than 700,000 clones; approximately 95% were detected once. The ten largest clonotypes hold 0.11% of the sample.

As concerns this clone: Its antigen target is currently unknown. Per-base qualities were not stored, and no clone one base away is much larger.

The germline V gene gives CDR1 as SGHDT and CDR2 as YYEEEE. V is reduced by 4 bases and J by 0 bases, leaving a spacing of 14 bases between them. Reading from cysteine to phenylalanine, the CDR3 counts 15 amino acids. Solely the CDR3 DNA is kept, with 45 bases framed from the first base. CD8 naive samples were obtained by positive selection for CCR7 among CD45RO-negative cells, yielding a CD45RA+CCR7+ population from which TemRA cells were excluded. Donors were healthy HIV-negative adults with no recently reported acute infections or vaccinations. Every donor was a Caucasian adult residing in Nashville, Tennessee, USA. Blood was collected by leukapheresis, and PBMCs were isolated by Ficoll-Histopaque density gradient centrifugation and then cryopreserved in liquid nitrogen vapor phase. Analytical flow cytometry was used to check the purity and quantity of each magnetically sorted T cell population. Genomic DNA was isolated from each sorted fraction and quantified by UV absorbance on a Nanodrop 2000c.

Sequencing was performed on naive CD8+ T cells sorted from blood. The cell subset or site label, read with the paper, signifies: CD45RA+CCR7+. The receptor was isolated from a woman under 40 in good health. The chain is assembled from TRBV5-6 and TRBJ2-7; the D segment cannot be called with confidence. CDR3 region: CASSLATLSSYEQYF. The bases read TGTGCCAGCAGCCTTGCTACCCTGAGCTCCTACGAGCAGTACTTC.